These T cell receptor beta chains were read from a single sample in a study of blood T cells in healthy people across ages. Via MiXCR, TCRdb re-called the 5' RACE reads, giving one row per CDR3 protein. The profile covers roughly 1 million distinct CDR3 sequences, with about 25% appearing a single time and approximately 0.71% taken by the ten largest. The sample was also linked to a second study, of T cells of mothers and their children.

Sequencing input: blood. The receptors were sampled from a girl aged 2 to 10 in good health. The CDR3 runs from the conserved cysteine through the conserved F or W. The D gene is left open where the match is weak. A clone size is listed for some rows: how often the clone was seen (once, few, many), or a class if it is expanded.

v_call: TRBV11-1; j_call: TRBJ2-3; clone_size: -; d_call: -; cdr3_aa: CASKRDLSTDTQYF; cdr3_nt: TGTGCCAGCAAACGGGACTTATCCACAGATACGCAGTATTTT
v_call: TRBV15; j_call: TRBJ2-5; clone_size: -; d_call: -; cdr3_aa: CATRSRGSEETQYF; cdr3_nt: TGTGCCACCCGTTCCCGGGGGTCGGAAGAGACCCAGTACTTC
v_call: TRBV7-2; j_call: TRBJ1-4; clone_size: -; d_call: TRBD1; cdr3_aa: CASSLGPGPGQGGGKLFF; cdr3_nt: TGTGCCAGCAGCTTAGGGCCAGGACCCGGACAGGGGGGTGGAAAACTGTTTTTT
v_call: TRBV12-3/TRBV12-4; j_call: TRBJ1-1; clone_size: few; d_call: -; cdr3_aa: CASSASREAFF; cdr3_nt: TGTGCCAGCAGTGCCTCTCGGGAGGCTTTCTTT
v_call: TRBV2; j_call: TRBJ2-1; clone_size: -; d_call: -; cdr3_aa: CASRSRTTDNEQFF; cdr3_nt: TGTGCCAGCCGATCAAGGACCACGGACAATGAGCAGTTCTTC
v_call: TRBV10-2; j_call: TRBJ2-7; clone_size: -; d_call: -; cdr3_aa: CASSQGHFYEQYF; cdr3_nt: TGCGCCAGCAGTCAGGGACACTTCTACGAGCAGTACTTC
v_call: TRBV11-1; j_call: TRBJ1-2; clone_size: few; d_call: -; cdr3_aa: CASSPLGDVNYGYTF; cdr3_nt: TGTGCCAGCAGCCCCCTGGGAGACGTTAACTATGGCTACACCTTC
v_call: TRBV12-3/TRBV12-4; j_call: TRBJ2-3; clone_size: -; d_call: -; cdr3_aa: CASSNPQRGTDTQYF; cdr3_nt: TGTGCCAGCAGTAATCCCCAGCGGGGCACAGATACGCAGTATTTT
v_call: TRBV29-1; j_call: TRBJ2-7; clone_size: -; d_call: TRBD2; cdr3_aa: CSVDSSGSLNEQYF; cdr3_nt: TGCAGCGTTGACTCTAGCGGGAGTCTTAACGAGCAGTACTTC
v_call: TRBV21-1; j_call: TRBJ2-5; clone_size: few; d_call: -; cdr3_aa: CASSPGDPQETQYF; cdr3_nt: TGTGCCAGCAGTCCAGGGGACCCACAAGAGACCCAGTACTTC
v_call: TRBV21-1; j_call: TRBJ2-5; clone_size: -; d_call: -; cdr3_aa: CASSKGRGHPQVF; cdr3_nt: TGTGCCAGCAGCAAGGGACGGGGGCATCCCCAGGTCTTC